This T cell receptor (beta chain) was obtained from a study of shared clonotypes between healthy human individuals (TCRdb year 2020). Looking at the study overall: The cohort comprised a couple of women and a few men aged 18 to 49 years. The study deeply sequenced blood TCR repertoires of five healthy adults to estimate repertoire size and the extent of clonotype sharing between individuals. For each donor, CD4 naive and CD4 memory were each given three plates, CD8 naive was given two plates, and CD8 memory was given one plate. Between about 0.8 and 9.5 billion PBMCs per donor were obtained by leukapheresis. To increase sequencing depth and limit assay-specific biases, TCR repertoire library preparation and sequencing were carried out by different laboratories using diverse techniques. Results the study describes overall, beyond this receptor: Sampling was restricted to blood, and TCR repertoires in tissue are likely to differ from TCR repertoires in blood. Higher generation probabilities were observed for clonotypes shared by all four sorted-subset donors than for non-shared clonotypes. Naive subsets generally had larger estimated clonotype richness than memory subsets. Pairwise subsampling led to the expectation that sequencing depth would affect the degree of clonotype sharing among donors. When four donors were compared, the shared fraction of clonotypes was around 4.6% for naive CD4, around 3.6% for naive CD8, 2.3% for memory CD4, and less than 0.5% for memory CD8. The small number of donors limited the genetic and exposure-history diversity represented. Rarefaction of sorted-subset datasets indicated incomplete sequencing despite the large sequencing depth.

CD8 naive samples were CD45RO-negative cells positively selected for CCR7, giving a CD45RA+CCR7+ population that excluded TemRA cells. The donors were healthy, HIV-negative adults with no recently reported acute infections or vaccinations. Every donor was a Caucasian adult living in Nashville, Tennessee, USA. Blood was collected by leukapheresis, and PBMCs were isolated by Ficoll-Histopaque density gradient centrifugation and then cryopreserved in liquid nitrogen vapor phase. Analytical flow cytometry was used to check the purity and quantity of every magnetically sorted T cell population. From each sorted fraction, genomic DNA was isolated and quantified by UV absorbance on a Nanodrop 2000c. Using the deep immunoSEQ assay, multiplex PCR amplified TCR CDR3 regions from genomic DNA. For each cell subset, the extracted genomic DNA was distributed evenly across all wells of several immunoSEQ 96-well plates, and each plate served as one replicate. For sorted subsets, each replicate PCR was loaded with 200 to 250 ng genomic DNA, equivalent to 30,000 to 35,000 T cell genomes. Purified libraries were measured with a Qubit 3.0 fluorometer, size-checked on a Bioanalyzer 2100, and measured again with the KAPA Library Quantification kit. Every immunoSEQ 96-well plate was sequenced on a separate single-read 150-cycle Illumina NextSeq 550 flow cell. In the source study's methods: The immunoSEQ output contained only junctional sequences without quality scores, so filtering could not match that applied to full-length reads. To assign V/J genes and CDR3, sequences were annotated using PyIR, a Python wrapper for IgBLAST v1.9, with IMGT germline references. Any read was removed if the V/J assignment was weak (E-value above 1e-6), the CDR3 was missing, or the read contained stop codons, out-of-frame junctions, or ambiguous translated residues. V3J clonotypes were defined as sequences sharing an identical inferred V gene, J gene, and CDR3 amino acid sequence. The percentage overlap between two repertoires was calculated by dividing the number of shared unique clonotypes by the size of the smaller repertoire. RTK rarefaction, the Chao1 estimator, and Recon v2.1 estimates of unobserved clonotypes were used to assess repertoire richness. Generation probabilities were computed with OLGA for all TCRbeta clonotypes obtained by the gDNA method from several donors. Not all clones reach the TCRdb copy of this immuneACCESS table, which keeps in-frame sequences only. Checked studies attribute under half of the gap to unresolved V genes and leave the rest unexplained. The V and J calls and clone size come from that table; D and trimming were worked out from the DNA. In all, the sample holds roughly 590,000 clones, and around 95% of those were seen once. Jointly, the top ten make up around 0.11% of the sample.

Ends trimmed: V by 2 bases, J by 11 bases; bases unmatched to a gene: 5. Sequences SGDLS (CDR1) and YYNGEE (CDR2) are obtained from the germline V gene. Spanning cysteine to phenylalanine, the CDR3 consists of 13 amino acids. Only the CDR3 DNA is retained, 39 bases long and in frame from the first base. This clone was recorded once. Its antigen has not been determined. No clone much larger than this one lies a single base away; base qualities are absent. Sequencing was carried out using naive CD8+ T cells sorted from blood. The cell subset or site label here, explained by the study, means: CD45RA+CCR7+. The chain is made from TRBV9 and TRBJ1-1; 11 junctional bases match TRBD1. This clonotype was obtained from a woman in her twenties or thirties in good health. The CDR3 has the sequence CASSVARTGGAFF. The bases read TGTGCCAGCAGCGTTGCACGGACAGGGGGCGCTTTCTTT.